What follows are 17 T cell receptor beta chains derived from one specimen sequenced in a study of T-cell reconstitution after alpha-beta-depleted transplantation in children. Preparation of the TCRbeta library was carried out with unique molecular identifiers. TCRdb independently ran MiXCR on the PCR reads; one entry per CDR3 protein. The sample records 45,000 to 70,000 distinct CDR3 sequences, 44% being singletons. The source material was PBMCs, mostly from graft donor cells, sampled 360 days after TCRalphabeta/CD19-depleted stem cell transplant. These receptor sequences come from a male patient younger than 18 who had a stem cell transplant for acute lymphoblastic leukemia, so the T cells may come from the graft donor.

This clonotype was seen a single time. The chain combines TRBV5-1 with TRBJ2-2; 9 positions agree with TRBD1. V shed 1 base and J 7 bases; nucleotides not matched to a gene: 20. This CDR3 comprises 20 residues. Germline V lookup: CDR1 SGHRS, CDR2 YFSETQ. The CDR3 nucleotides read TGCGCCAGCAGCTTGCCCGTCACAGGGGGCAGCGGAATACCCGGCGGGGAGCTGTTTTTT. It yields the protein CASSLPVTGGSGIPGGELFF.

This clonotype appeared a few times. The genes are TRBV20-1 and TRBJ2-7; D perhaps matches TRBD2 (6 bases). Trimming removed 4 bases at V and 2 bases at J, with 18 bases between. CDR1 and CDR2 from the germline V gene are DFQATT and SNEGSKA (reference sequence). The CDR3 is 15 amino acids. CDR3 DNA sequence: TGCAGTGCTATAGACCGGGACTGGATAACCTACGAGCAGTACTTC. Translated: CSAIDRDWITYEQYF.

The CDR3 DNA reads as TGCAGCGTCTTCGACAGTCAAGAGACCCAGTACTTC. It translates to CSVFDSQETQYF. The J gene is TRBJ2-5, the V gene TRBV29-1, with D possibly being TRBD1 (5 bases). Trimming took 6 bases from V and 2 from J, leaving 10 bases between them. The CDR3 has 12 residues. Germline assignment: CDR1 SQVTM and CDR2 ANQGSEA.

The V and J genes are TRBV4-2 and TRBJ2-3, with D perhaps matching TRBD2 (6 bases). This CDR3 comprises 13 residues. The ends were cut back, 1 base at V and 8 bases at J, with 10 bases in the middle. Germline loops: CDR1 LGHNA, CDR2 YNFKEQ. The CDR3 loop is CASSQAKGGTQYF. The CDR3 DNA is TGTGCCAGCAGCCAAGCCAAGGGAGGTACGCAGTATTTT.

The CDR3 protein is CASSEPGQGRSTEAFF. The DNA of the CDR3 is TGTGCCAGCAGTGAGCCGGGACAGGGCAGGAGTACTGAAGCTTTCTTT. The V gene is TRBV6-1, the J gene TRBJ1-1; 9 positions match TRBD1. Germline trimming cut 3 bases from V and 5 bases from J; bases unmatched to any gene: 10. Per the germline V gene, CDR1 is MNHNS and CDR2 is SASEGT. This CDR3 region has 16 residues.

This clonotype has only a few counts. J is TRBJ2-4 and V is TRBV14, with D possibly being TRBD2 (6 bases). Germline V lookup: CDR1 SGHDN, CDR2 FVKESK. CDR3 length equals 17 residues. V gave up 1 base and J gave up 1 base, with 14 bases separating them. DNA of the CDR3: TGTGCCAGCAGCCAAGGTTTCGGGGGTTTGGCCAAAAACATTCAGTACTTC. This encodes CASSQGFGGLAKNIQYF.

The chain uses TRBV25-1 and TRBJ1-4; a possible D gene is TRBD1 (5 bases). The V and J ends lost 2 bases and 8 bases respectively, with 15 bases between them. This CDR3 region has 15 residues. The germline V gene encodes CDR1 MGHDK and CDR2 SYGVNS. The CDR3 DNA reads TGTGCCAGCAGTGAACAGGGCAGACGAGGGGAAAAACTGTTTTTT. This codes for CASSEQGRRGEKLFF.

CDR3 protein: CASGSGGPYEQYF. DNA of the CDR3: TGTGCCAGCGGGTCGGGAGGGCCGTACGAGCAGTACTTC. The rearrangement uses TRBV27 and TRBJ2-7; TRBD2 agrees at 8 bases. The length of the CDR3 is 13 residues. V was pared by 8 bases and J by 4 bases, with 7 bases of the junction left unmatched. Per germline, CDR1 MNHEY and CDR2 SMNVEV (reference sequence).

The sample holds many counts of this clonotype. V and J are TRBV29-1 and TRBJ2-3, with 10 bases fitting TRBD2. CDR3 length: 17 residues. Germline-derived CDR1 and CDR2 are SQVTM and ANQGSEA. The V segment lost 3 bases and the J segment 4 bases; nucleotides outside the gene matches: 13. In DNA, the CDR3 is TGCAGCGTTGACGGGGCGACTAGCGGGCCCAGACCAGATACGCAGTATTTT. Translated: CSVDGATSGPRPDTQYF.

The sample holds a few counts of this clonotype. The V and J genes are TRBV7-6 and TRBJ2-5; D tentatively reads TRBD1 or TRBD2 (5 bases each). The V end was cut by 3 bases, the J end by 2 bases, with 19 bases between. Germline-derived CDR1 and CDR2 are SGHVS and FNYEAQ. CDR3 length: 17 amino acids. The CDR3 sequence: CASSFEAGVRGQETQYF. CDR3 coding DNA: TGTGCCAGCAGCTTCGAGGCCGGGGTGAGGGGACAAGAGACCCAGTACTTC.

V usage is TRBV29-1 and J usage is TRBJ2-1, with D perhaps TRBD2 (7 bases). Germline assignment: CDR1 SQVTM and CDR2 ANQGSEA. Trimming removed 1 base at V and 7 bases at J, with 11 bases between. The CDR3 runs to 13 residues. In DNA, the CDR3 is TGCAGCGTTGAAGGCAGGGGAGGGAATGAGCAGTTCTTC. Encoded protein: CSVEGRGGNEQFF.

This clonotype has more than one count but fewer than ten. The J gene is TRBJ2-2, the V gene TRBV27, with D unclear. Deletions cut 3 bases from V and 8 bases from J, with 4 bases between. This CDR3 has 11 amino acids. Per germline, CDR1 MNHEY and CDR2 SMNVEV (reference sequence). Here the CDR3 DNA reads TGTGCCAGCAGTTTGTGGGGGGAGCTGTTTTTT. It yields the protein CASSLWGELFF.

The chain uses TRBV12-3 or TRBV12-4 and TRBJ2-3; D gene ambiguous. The length of the CDR3 is 15 residues. Trimming took 3 bases from V and 0 from J, leaving 10 bases between them. This CDR3 is CASSLTRVSTDTQYF. DNA for the CDR3: TGTGCCAGCAGTTTGACTCGGGTGAGCACAGATACGCAGTATTTT.

V gene TRBV7-6 combines with J gene TRBJ2-3; TRBD1 agrees at 7 bases. V shed 2 bases, J shed 5 bases, and the junction held 10 bases outside the gene matches. The CDR3 sequence is 16 residues long. Germline V gene lookup returns CDR1 SGHVS and CDR2 FNYEAQ. In DNA form, the CDR3 reads TGTGCCAGCAGCTTAATGGGGCAGGGGGTAAGAGATACGCAGTATTTT. This sequence encodes CASSLMGQGVRDTQYF.

The chain is built from TRBV4-2 and TRBJ2-2; tentative D call: TRBD2 (5 bases). V lost 0 bases and J lost 7, with 12 bases in between. The CDR3 runs to 15 residues. From germline, CDR1 is LGHNA and CDR2 YNFKEQ. CDR3 region: CASSQERLEGGELFF. CDR3 bases: TGTGCCAGCAGCCAAGAGAGACTCGAGGGCGGGGAGCTGTTTTTT.

The V and J genes are TRBV6-6 and TRBJ1-1; D is undetermined. The germline V gene encodes CDR1 MNHNY and CDR2 SVGAGI (reference sequence). The CDR3 has 11 amino acids. The V gene lost 8 bases and the J gene lost 4 bases, with 8 bases spanning the gap. CDR3 in amino acids: CASGIATEAFF. CDR3 nucleotide sequence: TGTGCCAGCGGCATAGCCACTGAAGCTTTCTTT.

The chain employs TRBV7-2 and TRBJ2-7; D is unresolved. The V gene's germline CDR1 is SGHTA and CDR2 FQGNSA. The ends were cut back, 1 base at V and 6 bases at J, with 13 bases in the middle. CDR3 length: 14 amino acids. In nucleotides, the CDR3 is TGTGCCAGCAGCTTAGATAACAGCCGGGCCGAGCAGTACTTC. Its translation: CASSLDNSRAEQYF.